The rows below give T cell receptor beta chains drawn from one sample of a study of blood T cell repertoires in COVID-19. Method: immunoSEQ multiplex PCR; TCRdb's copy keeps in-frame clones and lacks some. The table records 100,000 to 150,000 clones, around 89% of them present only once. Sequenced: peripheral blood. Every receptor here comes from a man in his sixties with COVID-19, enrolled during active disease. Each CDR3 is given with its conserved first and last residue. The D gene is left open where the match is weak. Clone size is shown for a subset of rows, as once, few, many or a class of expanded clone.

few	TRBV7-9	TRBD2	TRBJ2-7	TGTGCCAGCAGCACAGCGGGGGCCCTTCTCGAGCAGTACTTC	CASSTAGALLEQYF
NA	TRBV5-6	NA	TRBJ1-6	TGTGCCAGCAGCTTGGCCTTGGGAGATCCGAATTCACCCCTCCACTTT	CASSLALGDPNSPLHF
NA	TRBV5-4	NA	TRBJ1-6	TGTGCCAGCAGCTCCGGGACACCCTCCAATTCACCCCTCCACTTT	CASSSGTPSNSPLHF
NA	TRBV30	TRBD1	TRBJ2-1	TGTGCCTGGAGCAGGGGGCCCTACAATGAGCAGTTCTTC	CAWSRGPYNEQFF
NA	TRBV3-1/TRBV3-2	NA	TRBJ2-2	TGTGCCAGCAGCCAAGGTCACCTAAACACCGGGGAGCTGTTTTTT	CASSQGHLNTGELFF
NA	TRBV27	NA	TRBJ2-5	TGTGCCAGCAGGGGACTCGTCGAAGAGACCCAGTACTTC	CASRGLVEETQYF
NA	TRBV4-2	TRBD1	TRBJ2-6	TGTGCCAGCAGCCATTCGGACAGGATTCTCTCTGGGGCCAACGTCCTGACTTTC	CASSHSDRILSGANVLTF
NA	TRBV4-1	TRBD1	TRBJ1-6	TGCGCCAGCAGCCAAGATGGGGGGACAGGGAGGACACCCCTCCACTTT	CASSQDGGTGRTPLHF
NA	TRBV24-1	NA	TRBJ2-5	TGTGCCACCAGTGATCCTACACGGGGATTCCAAGAGACCCAGTACTTC	CATSDPTRGFQETQYF
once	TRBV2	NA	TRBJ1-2	TGTGCCAGCAGTCAGGACAGATCCCGAACCTTC	CASSQDRSRTF
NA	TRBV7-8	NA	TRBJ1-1	TGTGCCAGCAGCTCCAAAACAGCGAACACTGAAGCTTTCTTT	CASSSKTANTEAFF
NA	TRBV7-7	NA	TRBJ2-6	TGTGCTAGCAGCTTTTATTCAGCGGCTGGGGCCAACGTCCTGACTTTC	CASSFYSAAGANVLTF
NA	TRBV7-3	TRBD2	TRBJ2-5	TGTGCCAGCGGCCGTAGCGGGGGTGTGGGAGAGACCCAGTACTTC	CASGRSGGVGETQYF
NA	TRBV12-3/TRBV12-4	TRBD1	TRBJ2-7	TGTGCCATCCAGGGACAGAGCTACGAGCAGTACTTC	CAIQGQSYEQYF
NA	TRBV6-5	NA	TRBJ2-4	TGTGCCAGCGCATTGAGGGTCTTGGCCAAAAACATTCAGTACTTC	CASALRVLAKNIQYF
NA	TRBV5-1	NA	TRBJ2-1	TGCGCCAGCAGCTTGGACCAAGCCCTACCCCATCCCTTCTTC	CASSLDQALPHPFF
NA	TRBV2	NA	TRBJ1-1	TGTGCCAGCACACCGGAGGGCGGCGGGAACACTGAAGCTTTCTTT	CASTPEGGGNTEAFF
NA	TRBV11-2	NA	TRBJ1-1	TGTGCCAGCAGCTTGGGAGAGAACACTGAAGCTTTCTTT	CASSLGENTEAFF
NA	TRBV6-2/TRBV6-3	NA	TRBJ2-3	TGTGCCAGCAGTTACTCGAGTCGGGGATACACAGATACGCAGTATTTT	CASSYSSRGYTDTQYF
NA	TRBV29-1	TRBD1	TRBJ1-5	TGCAGCGTTGAAGGGACAGGGGGACAGCCCCAGCATTTT	CSVEGTGGQPQHF
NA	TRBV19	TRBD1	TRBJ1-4	TGTGCCAGCGCAGGGGGAGTTAATGAAAAACTGTTTTTT	CASAGGVNEKLFF
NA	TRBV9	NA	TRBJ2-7	TGTGCCAGCAGTGAACAGGGTGGGCTTGGAGGCGAGCAGTACTTC	CASSEQGGLGGEQYF
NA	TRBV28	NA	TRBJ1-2	TGTGCCAGCAGTGTCCGAGGGTTGAGTGGCTACACCTTC	CASSVRGLSGYTF
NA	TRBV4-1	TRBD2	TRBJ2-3	TGCGCCAGCAGCCAAGACGGGACTAGCGCTACAGATACGCAGTATTTT	CASSQDGTSATDTQYF
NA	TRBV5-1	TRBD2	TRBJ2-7	TGCGCCAGCAGCTTGGCCCGGGGACTAGCGGACTACGAGCAGTACTTC	CASSLARGLADYEQYF
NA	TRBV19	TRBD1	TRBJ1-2	TGTGCCAGTAGTATGGCGGGACAGGCGGAGGGCTACACCTTC	CASSMAGQAEGYTF
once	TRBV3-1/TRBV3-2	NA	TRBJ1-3	TGTGCCAGCAGCCAAAACATGGACACCATATATTTT	CASSQNMDTIYF
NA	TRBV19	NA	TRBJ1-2	TGTGCCAGTAGGGTAGGGGGAAACTATGGCTACACCTTC	CASRVGGNYGYTF
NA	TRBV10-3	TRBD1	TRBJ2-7	TGTGCCATCAGTGAGCAGACAGGGTTCGGAGAGCAGTACTTC	CAISEQTGFGEQYF